This note documents a single T cell receptor beta chain sequence. Its target is unknown. Each case's diagnosis was confirmed by two pathologists on H&E. The CDR3 is 17 residues long. Germline CDR1 reads MNHEY; CDR2 reads SMNVEV (reference sequence). V was pared by 5 bases and J by 3 bases, with 23 bases between. The data are from a study of immune evolution from preneoplasia to lung adenocarcinoma. For the study at large: HLA loss of heterozygosity: 6% to 7.5% AIS, about 15% MIA, about 31% ADC, none AAH. Study findings and constraints: Compared with EGFR-mutant or double wild-type lesions, KRAS-mutant nodules were more clonal.

Libraries were prepared by immunoSEQ multiplex PCR; TCRdb keeps only in-frame clonotypes and omits some of them. The repertoire holds 20,000 to 25,000 clones, with about 79% as singletons. Material: FFPE invasive lung adenocarcinoma tissue. The TCR originated in a person aged 60 to 70 with lung adenocarcinoma. The chain carries TRBV27 and TRBJ2-7, with a tentative D call TRBD1 (8 bases). CDR3 nucleotides: TGTGCCAGCAGTCCCGGACAGGGACCGAGCGGGAACTACGAGCAGTACTTC. This encodes CASSPGQGPSGNYEQYF.